This T cell receptor beta chain originates from a study of blood T cell repertoires in COVID-19. Across the study: Researchers got acute and convalescent COVID-19 samples from the United States, Italy and Spain. Nucleic acid was either cDNA or gDNA, and it came from T cells, B-cell-depleted T cells, or PBMCs.

The CDR3 runs 15 residues. Germline lookup yields CDR1 SEHNR and CDR2 FQNEAQ (reference sequence). The V end lost 5 bases, the J end lost 0 bases, and 8 bases lay between the germline ends. Sequencing was performed with immunoSEQ multiplex PCR; in TCRdb, only in-frame clones are kept and a portion is missing. The sample gives 200,000 to 250,000 clones, around 86% of which show up once; 4.5% to 7.5% is in the top ten. The chain employs TRBV7-9 and TRBJ2-6; D is ambiguous. The sequencing input was peripheral blood. The clonotype originates from a man at least 80 years old with acute or convalescent COVID-19. The CDR3 region has the DNA TGTGCCAGCAGCCTGATGGCCTCTGGGGCCAACGTCCTGACTTTC. Residues: CASSLMASGANVLTF.